One sample yielded the 21 T cell receptor beta chains listed below, sequenced in a study of cytomegalovirus exposure and HLA in healthy donors. The study ran its PCR with 60 Vbeta and 13 Jbeta primers. TCRdb's table, derived via immunoSEQ multiplex PCR, lists solely in-frame clones and lacks some. The data hold approximately 190,000 clones, with more than 75% observed a single time. Sequencing was carried out using PBMCs. These receptors all come from a woman in her thirties in good health and CMV-seropositive.

The genes are TRBV27 and TRBJ2-3, with 9 bases aligning to TRBD2. V trimming: 4 bases; J trimming: 4 bases; junction bases outside the gene matches: 3. Germline-derived CDR1 and CDR2 are MNHEY and SMNVEV (reference sequence). The CDR3 has 14 residues. In DNA, the CDR3 is TGTGCCAGCAGTTCGGGACTAGCACCAGATACGCAGTATTTT. It specifies CASSSGLAPDTQYF.

This clone was found a few times. V gene TRBV11-3 combines with J gene TRBJ2-5; D is unresolved. CDR3 length: 15 amino acids. The V gene lost 4 bases and the J gene lost 4 bases, with 16 bases spanning the gap. From germline, CDR1 is SGHNT and CDR2 YENEEA. In DNA, the CDR3 is TGTGCCAGCAGCTATTTCGAAACCACGGGAGAGACCCAGTACTTC. This translates into CASSYFETTGETQYF.

The rearrangement uses TRBV11-1 and TRBJ2-7, with 9 bases matching TRBD2. V shed 5 bases, J shed 3 bases, and the junction held 11 bases outside the gene matches. Germline CDR1 is SGHAT and CDR2 is FQDESV (reference sequence). The CDR3 sequence is 16 residues long. CDR3 amino acids: CASSPSRTSANYEQYF. The CDR3 nucleotides read TGTGCCAGCAGCCCCTCCCGGACTAGCGCCAACTACGAGCAGTACTTC.

The genes are TRBV28 and TRBJ2-7, with no clear D. Trimming left V 2 bases short and J 3 bases short, with 14 bases between. This CDR3 comprises 15 residues. CDR1 is MDHEN, CDR2 SYDVKM, per germline. The CDR3 spells CASSLGWVAGYEQYF. The CDR3 bases are TGTGCCAGCAGTTTAGGGTGGGTTGCAGGCTACGAGCAGTACTTC.

The chain uses TRBV7-2 and TRBJ2-5; maybe TRBD2 (7 bases). The CDR3 is 14 residues long. The germline CDR1 and CDR2 sequences are SGHTA and FQGNSA. The V end was cut by 4 bases, the J end by 13 bases, with 22 bases between. CDR3 in DNA: TGTGCCAGCAGCTCCTTCGGGGGGTTGGGGGGCCGGTACTTC. It yields the protein CASSSFGGLGGRYF.

This clone was detected only a few times. The chain carries TRBV6-5 and TRBJ1-5; TRBD1 agrees at 7 bases. There are 14 residues in the CDR3. CDR1 MNHEY and CDR2 SVGAGI come from the germline V gene. Trimming removed 5 bases from V and 6 bases from J; junction bases left unmatched: 7. Here the CDR3 DNA reads TGTGCCAGCAGTATCTTCAGGGGGAGTCAGCCCCAGCATTTT. Translation gives CASSIFRGSQPQHF.

The rearrangement links TRBV7-6 to TRBJ2-7; maybe TRBD2 (6 bases). V was pared by 3 bases and J by 4 bases, with 16 bases between. From germline, CDR1 is SGHVS and CDR2 FNYEAQ. The CDR3 extends over 15 amino acids. CDR3 protein: CASSFGGGNVYEQYF. CDR3 bases: TGTGCCAGCAGCTTCGGAGGCGGGAATGTGTACGAGCAGTACTTC. Complete variable domain (other parts from reference TRBV7-6 and TRBJ2-7): GAGVSQSPRYKVTKRGQDVALRCDPISGHVSLYWYRQALGQGPEFLTYFNYEAQQDKSGLPNDRFSAERPEGSISTLTIQRTEQRDSAMYRCASSFGGGNVYEQYFGPGTRLTVT.

The V call is TRBV7-8, the J call TRBJ2-3, with TRBD2 matching over 10 bases. The CDR3 loop spans 14 amino acids. Per the germline V gene, CDR1 is SGHVS and CDR2 is FQNEAQ. The junction had 8 bases not matched to a gene; V was cut back by 4 bases and J by 10 bases. The CDR3 region has the DNA TGTGCCAGCAGCTCTTTAGCGGGGGGTGTTGCGCAGTATTTT. Translating gives CASSSLAGGVAQYF.

The chain joins TRBV5-4 to TRBJ1-1; 9 bases fit TRBD1. This CDR3 is built from 15 residues. J lost 3 bases, V lost 4 bases, and 7 bases had no gene match. Germline V gene data show CDR1 as SGHNT and CDR2 as YYREEE (reference sequence). For the CDR3, the DNA is TGTGCCAGCAGCGCTCCGGGACAGGGCTACACTGAAGCTTTCTTT. This encodes CASSAPGQGYTEAFF. Looking up the rest from reference TRBV5-4 and TRBJ1-1 gives the full variable domain: ETGVTQSPTHLIKTRGQQVTLRCSSQSGHNTVSWYQQALGQGPQFIFQYYREEENGRGNFPPRFSGLQFPNYSSELNVNALELDDSALYLCASSAPGQGYTEAFFGQGTRLTVV.

The V call is TRBV9, the J call TRBJ1-3; maybe TRBD1 (6 bases). V lost 3 bases and J lost 0, with 13 bases in between. CDR1 and CDR2 from the germline V gene are SGDLS and YYNGEE. This CDR3 has 16 residues. The DNA for the CDR3 is TGTGCCAGCAGCGACTACCTGGACAGCTCTGGAAACACCATATATTTT. It codes for CASSDYLDSSGNTIYF.

This clone has a single count. The chain employs TRBV27 and TRBJ1-2; the D gene is possibly TRBD1 (6 bases). The V gene lost 6 bases and the J gene lost 3 bases, with 23 bases spanning the gap. The CDR3 has 17 residues. The germline CDR1 and CDR2 sequences are MNHEY and SMNVEV (reference sequence). CDR3 DNA sequence: TGTGCCAGCAGCCCCGTGGGGGCGACTTGGGGCCACTATGGCTACACCTTC. Translating it yields CASSPVGATWGHYGYTF.

This clone has more than one count but fewer than ten. This rearrangement joins TRBV28 to TRBJ1-5, with a weak D call TRBD1 (5 bases). Trimming left V 1 base short and J 1 base short, with 14 bases between. Per germline, CDR1 MDHEN and CDR2 SYDVKM. The CDR3 runs 17 residues. The CDR3 DNA follows: TGTGCCAGCAGTTTATTCAGGGCACGAGAGAGCAATCAGCCCCAGCATTTT. Translating gives CASSLFRARESNQPQHF.

The chain couples TRBV6-1 to TRBJ1-2; D ambiguous. Germline V gene data show CDR1 as MNHNS and CDR2 as SASEGT. This CDR3 is built from 12 residues. Trimming pared 8 bases from V and 2 bases from J, leaving 9 bases between. The CDR3 DNA is TGTGCCAGCCCAGGAATGAACTATGGCTACACCTTC. Its translation: CASPGMNYGYTF.

The V and J genes are TRBV28 and TRBJ2-1; TRBD2 matches 9 bases. Germline-derived CDR1 and CDR2 are MDHEN and SYDVKM. After removal of 9 bases from V and 7 bases from J, the junction contained 10 bases not matched to a gene. This CDR3 contains 14 residues. The CDR3 reads CASSPRGGKNEQFF. As DNA, the CDR3 is TGTGCCAGTTCGCCGCGGGGGGGCAAAAATGAGCAGTTCTTC. Variable domain in full (rest from reference TRBV28 and TRBJ2-1): DVKVTQSSRYLVKRTGEKVFLECVQDMDHENMFWYRQDPGLGLRLIYFSYDVKMKEKGDIPEGYSVSREKKERFSLILESASTNQTSMYLCASSPRGGKNEQFFGPGTRLTVL.

V gene TRBV20-1 combines with J gene TRBJ2-5, with 9 nucleotides matching TRBD2. This CDR3 contains 11 residues. Trimming removed 5 bases from V and 5 bases from J; junction bases left unmatched: 0. Germline V gene data show CDR1 as DFQATT and CDR2 as SNEGSKA (reference sequence). The DNA of the CDR3 is TGCAGTGCTCTAGCGGGGGAGACCCAGTACTTC. This codes for CSALAGETQYF.

This clone was picked up one time. The V and J genes are TRBV4-1 and TRBJ1-3; possible D gene TRBD1, 6 bases. The CDR3 contains 18 residues. The V gene's germline CDR1 is MGHRA and CDR2 YSYEKL. V lost 0 bases, J lost 0 bases, and 15 bases lay in between. The CDR3 sequence: CASSQDSGGQHSGNTIYF. CDR3 DNA: TGCGCCAGCAGCCAAGATTCAGGCGGACAGCACTCTGGAAACACCATATATTTT.

CDR3 amino acids: CASSSEGEAEAFF. CDR3 nucleotides: TGCGCCAGCAGCTCGGAGGGAGAGGCTGAAGCTTTCTTT. The gene calls are TRBV5-1 and TRBJ1-1, with no clear D. The CDR3 loop spans 13 amino acids. Looked up from germline, CDR1 is SGHRS and CDR2 is YFSETQ. Trimming took off 3 bases at V and 6 bases at J, with 12 bases between the two ends. Filled out from reference TRBV5-1 and TRBJ1-1, the complete variable domain reads KAGVTQTPRYLIKTRGQQVTLSCSPISGHRSVSWYQQTPGQGLQFLFEYFSETQRNKGNFPGRFSGRQFSNSRSEMNVSTLELGDSALYLCASSSEGEAEAFFGQGTRLTVV.

V is TRBV6-1 and J is TRBJ1-1; D remains ambiguous. The V end lost 1 base, the J end lost 0 bases, and 9 bases lay between the germline ends. The V gene's germline CDR1 is MNHNS and CDR2 SASEGT. This CDR3 is built from 15 residues. The CDR3 is CASSEDQRLNTEAFF. The CDR3 DNA follows: TGTGCCAGCAGTGAAGATCAGCGGCTGAACACTGAAGCTTTCTTT.

The chain uses TRBV11-2 and TRBJ2-5; 8 positions agree with TRBD1. The CDR3 covers 16 residues. Germline V gene sequence: CDR1 SGHAT, CDR2 FQNNGV. Losses at the gene ends were 3 bases for V and 5 bases for J; bases not matched to a gene: 11. The CDR3: CASSLLGQGARETQYF. DNA of the CDR3: TGTGCCAGCAGCTTGTTGGGTCAGGGGGCCCGGGAGACCCAGTACTTC.

The chain couples TRBV12-5 to TRBJ2-2, with TRBD2 matching 10 bases. Germline trimming cut 5 bases from V and 6 bases from J; bases unmatched to any gene: 9. This CDR3 spans 16 amino acids. Per the germline V gene, CDR1 is LGHNT and CDR2 is FRNRAP. The CDR3 loop reads CASGLSAGGPPGELFF. Here the CDR3 DNA reads TGTGCTAGTGGTCTCTCAGCGGGGGGGCCTCCCGGGGAGCTGTTTTTT.

This clone was picked up a small number of times. V usage is TRBV12-1 and J usage is TRBJ2-7; TRBD2 reflects the table's D call only, with no check against the DNA. TRBV12-1 is assigned pseudogene status. This CDR3 contains 19 residues. As DNA, the CDR3 is TGTGCCAGCAGCTCCCGCAGGAGCGGGGGGGCCGGGAGGCCCTACGAGCAGTACTTC. It is translated as CASSSRRSGGAGRPYEQYF.